This T cell receptor (beta chain) was sequenced in a study of OX40 agonist ivuxolimab in advanced cancers. The CDR3 covers 14 residues. CDR1 and CDR2 (germline): SGHVS, FNYEAQ. With V trimmed by 5 bases and J by 0 bases, 3 bases remained unmatched. Clones were sequenced by immunoSEQ multiplex PCR, and TCRdb holds only the in-frame ones, with some missing. The table records around 95,000 clones, 85% to 95% of them present only once. This TCR came from an adult with an advanced solid tumor such as melanoma, head and neck, liver or kidney cancer. This material consisted of CD4+ or CD8+ T cells sorted from blood, taken in a trial of the OX40 agonist ivuxolimab. The chain has TRBV7-6 and TRBJ2-5; 7 positions match TRBD2. CDR3 nucleotides: TGTGCCAGCAGCCCCGGGACTAACCAAGAGACCCAGTACTTC. Translated: CASSPGTNQETQYF.